The 18 T cell receptor beta chains reported below all come from one sample, sequenced in a study of T cell clones after liver transplantation. TCRdb keeps only in-frame clones here, not all; method: immunoSEQ multiplex PCR. Here the sample spans over 50,000 clones, roughly nine tenths being singletons. Sequences were derived from CD8+ T cells from blood, sampled 12 months after liver transplant. The origin of the receptors is a human patient who received a liver transplant. A subset of T cells may come from the graft donor.

The chain links TRBV27 to TRBJ1-1, with D unresolved. The germline gives CDR1 MNHEY, CDR2 SMNVEV (reference sequence). The CDR3 length is 14 residues. V was cut by 3 bases and J by 4 bases, with 12 bases left in between. The DNA of the CDR3 is TGTGCCAGCAGTTTGTCGGTGGTGGGCACTGAAGCTTTCTTT. This translates into CASSLSVVGTEAFF.

The V gene is TRBV5-4, the J gene TRBJ1-2, with 7 positions matching TRBD1. The CDR3 runs to 14 residues. With 3 bases clipped from V and 8 bases from J, the junction kept 10 bases outside the gene matches. CDR1 and CDR2 from the germline V gene are SGHNT and YYREEE (reference sequence). The CDR3 bases are TGTGCCAGCAGCTCCGGGACAGATCTTGAGGGCTACACCTTC. Amino acids: CASSSGTDLEGYTF. The variable domain in full, completed from reference TRBV5-4 and TRBJ1-2, reads ETGVTQSPTHLIKTRGQQVTLRCSSQSGHNTVSWYQQALGQGPQFIFQYYREEENGRGNFPPRFSGLQFPNYSSELNVNALELDDSALYLCASSSGTDLEGYTFGSGTRLTVV.

The chain links TRBV5-1 to TRBJ2-1; 16 bases fit TRBD2. The CDR3 is 19 amino acids. Germline trimming cut 4 bases from V and 7 bases from J; bases unmatched to any gene: 14. Germline V gene sequence: CDR1 SGHRS, CDR2 YFSETQ. The CDR3, as DNA: TGCGCCAGCAGCCAAAACCCGGGACTAGCGGGAGGGCCCAGGAATGAGCAGTTCTTC. It translates to CASSQNPGLAGGPRNEQFF. Looking up the rest from reference TRBV5-1 and TRBJ2-1 gives the full variable domain: KAGVTQTPRYLIKTRGQQVTLSCSPISGHRSVSWYQQTPGQGLQFLFEYFSETQRNKGNFPGRFSGRQFSNSRSEMNVSTLELGDSALYLCASSQNPGLAGGPRNEQFFGPGTRLTVL.

This clone was counted once. The rearrangement uses TRBV11-2 and TRBJ2-1, with a weak D call TRBD2 (6 bases). The CDR3 totals 15 residues. V gave up 3 bases and J gave up 9 bases, with 18 bases separating them. Germline V gene data show CDR1 as SGHAT and CDR2 as FQNNGV. CDR3 in DNA: TGTGCCAGCAGCTTTGAGGGAGGAAAGGGGAGTGAGCAGTTCTTC. As protein: CASSFEGGKGSEQFF.

The chain combines TRBV13 with TRBJ1-1; possible D gene TRBD1, 5 bases. There are 15 residues in the CDR3. Germline values: CDR1 PRHDT, CDR2 FYEKMQ (reference sequence). V shed 4 bases and J shed 5 bases, with 17 bases lying between them. The CDR3 is CASSSEGAPRTEAFF. The CDR3 DNA is TGTGCCAGCAGCTCAGAAGGGGCCCCAAGGACTGAAGCTTTCTTT.

The chain has TRBV4-1 and TRBJ1-1; no definite D call. Trimming removed 5 bases at V and 1 base at J, with 14 bases between. The length of the CDR3 is 15 residues. Germline lookup yields CDR1 MGHRA and CDR2 YSYEKL. The DNA for the CDR3 is TGCGCCAGCAGCGAAGGGCAGTGGAAGAACACTGAAGCTTTCTTT. It codes for CASSEGQWKNTEAFF.

This chain joins TRBV28 and TRBJ1-2; D unresolved. This CDR3 region has 12 residues. CDR1 is MDHEN, CDR2 SYDVKM, per germline. V was shortened by 3 bases and J by 6 bases, with 8 bases between the two germline ends. The CDR3 protein is CASSFPGDGYTF. DNA of the CDR3: TGTGCCAGCAGTTTCCCAGGCGATGGCTACACCTTC.

The chain couples TRBV7-9 to TRBJ2-1, with D perhaps TRBD2 (7 bases). Trimming removed 5 bases at V and 2 bases at J, with 13 bases between. CDR1 and CDR2 (germline): SEHNR, FQNEAQ (reference sequence). The CDR3 loop spans 15 amino acids. CDR3 in amino acids: CASSDPGGPYNEQFF. The CDR3, as DNA: TGTGCCAGCAGCGACCCGGGGGGCCCCTACAATGAGCAGTTCTTC.

The chain uses TRBV7-8 and TRBJ1-1; D not resolved. Germline CDR1 is SGHVS and CDR2 is FQNEAQ. V lost 2 bases to trimming and J lost 1 base, with 8 bases between them. The CDR3 runs to 14 residues. The CDR3 sequence: CASSLLWPNTEAFF. DNA for the CDR3: TGTGCCAGCAGCTTACTTTGGCCGAACACTGAAGCTTTCTTT.

The gene calls are TRBV7-9 and TRBJ2-7; D not certain. Germline assignment: CDR1 SEHNR and CDR2 FQNEAQ (reference sequence). V shed 5 bases and J shed 3 bases, with 8 bases lying between them. The CDR3 covers 12 residues. The CDR3, as DNA: TGTGCCAGCAGCCCCATGAACTACGAGCAGTACTTC. It encodes CASSPMNYEQYF.

The chain carries TRBV27 and TRBJ1-2, with D perhaps TRBD1 (5 bases). With 2 bases removed from V and 8 bases from J, the gap between germline ends came to 12 bases. The germline CDR1 and CDR2 sequences are MNHEY and SMNVEV (reference sequence). The CDR3 covers 13 residues. CDR3 in amino acids: CASSLSQGKGYTF. The CDR3 nucleotides are TGTGCCAGCAGTTTAAGTCAGGGTAAAGGCTACACCTTC.

V usage is TRBV7-9 and J usage is TRBJ2-7; D remains ambiguous. The CDR3 consists of 18 residues. Trimming stripped 5 bases from V and 0 bases from J, with 23 bases between. Germline V gene data show CDR1 as SEHNR and CDR2 as FQNEAQ (reference sequence). This CDR3 is CASSPPLLGPPLSYEQYF. CDR3 sequence (DNA): TGTGCCAGCAGCCCTCCTCTATTAGGGCCGCCTCTCTCCTACGAGCAGTACTTC.

The J gene is TRBJ1-5, the V gene TRBV27; TRBD1 is a possible D gene (5 bases). Germline V CDR1 and CDR2: MNHEY, SMNVEV (reference sequence). V lost 4 bases to trimming and J lost 6 bases, with 19 bases between them. The CDR3 loop spans 16 amino acids. CDR3 in DNA: TGTGCCAGCAGTTCCACCCCAGGAGGGGCGGTTCAGCCCCAGCATTTT. Translated, it gives CASSSTPGGAVQPQHF.

The chain employs TRBV11-2 and TRBJ2-3; D remains ambiguous. The V end lost 5 bases, the J end lost 2 bases, and 11 bases lay between the germline ends. CDR3 size: 14 residues. Germline CDR1 is SGHAT and CDR2 is FQNNGV. Written as DNA, the CDR3 is TGTGCCAGCAGCCGGACGGCAGACACAGATACGCAGTATTTT. Protein product: CASSRTADTDTQYF.

This chain links TRBV6-5 with TRBJ2-3; tentatively, D is TRBD2 (6 bases). The CDR3 has 15 amino acids. Germline V gives CDR1 MNHEY, CDR2 SVGAGI. Trimming removed 5 bases from V and 6 bases from J, with 18 bases in between. CDR3 coding DNA: TGTGCCAGCAGTAGTACCGGGACTGTGGGGGATACGCAGTATTTT. Translating it yields CASSSTGTVGDTQYF.

The chain couples TRBV6-6 to TRBJ1-1, with a possible D match to TRBD1 (5 bases). Per germline, CDR1 MNHNY and CDR2 SVGAGI (reference sequence). The CDR3 loop spans 14 amino acids. V lost 0 bases and J 1 base, leaving 6 bases between the germline ends. CDR3 bases: TGTGCCAGCAGTTACTCGACAGCGAACACTGAAGCTTTCTTT. Amino acid sequence: CASSYSTANTEAFF.

This clone was seen only once. The rearrangement links TRBV30 to TRBJ1-2; the match to TRBD1 covers 8 bases. This CDR3 comprises 15 residues. Germline CDR1 GTSNPN, CDR2 SVGIG (reference sequence). Germline trimming cut 2 bases from V and 0 bases from J; bases unmatched to any gene: 5. CDR3 DNA sequence: TGTGCCTGGAGTAAAGGACAGGGCCCTAACTATGGCTACACCTTC. This encodes CAWSKGQGPNYGYTF.

This clone has just a few counts. The chain is built from TRBV4-2 and TRBJ2-7; D perhaps matches TRBD2 (5 bases). Deletions cut 1 base from V and 1 base from J, with 11 bases between. This CDR3 contains 15 residues. Germline CDR1 reads LGHNA; CDR2 reads YNFKEQ. The CDR3 region has the DNA TGTGCCAGCAGCCAAGCTATAGCGCAGTCCTACGAGCAGTACTTC. Protein: CASSQAIAQSYEQYF.